The 4 T cell receptor beta chains listed next were all sequenced from one sample in a study of blood T cell repertoires in COVID-19 (TCRdb year 2020). The protocol used for the library was the immunoSEQ multiplex PCR assay. Sourced from immuneACCESS, this table was stored by TCRdb with only in-frame sequences that have V and J called. A share of the clones is absent; for the studies checked, an unresolved V gene accounts for under half, and the remainder has no known explanation. The sample yields 150,000 to 200,000 clones; under 90% were counted once. The ten largest clones take up over 15% of the sample. Sample: peripheral blood. The source is a person aged 70 to 79 with COVID-19, enrolled during active disease.

The chain recombines TRBV10-1 with TRBJ1-4; maybe TRBD1 (6 bases). The ends were cut back, 2 bases at V and 0 bases at J, with 7 bases in the middle. The CDR3 consists of 15 residues. Germline CDR1 is WNHNN and CDR2 is SYGVQD (reference sequence). The chain's CDR3 is CASSERGTTNEKLFF. Here the CDR3 DNA reads TGCGCCAGCAGTGAGAGGGGGACAACTAATGAAAAACTGTTTTTT.

This chain connects TRBV6-4 to TRBJ1-5, with TRBD1 as a possible D gene (6 bases). V was shortened by 4 bases and J by 0 bases, with 10 bases between the two germline ends. CDR1 is MRHNA, CDR2 SNTAGT, per germline. CDR3 size: 15 residues. CDR3 DNA sequence: TGTGCCAGCAGTGCGGCAGGGGATAGCAATCAGCCCCAGCATTTT. This encodes CASSAAGDSNQPQHF.

This chain uses TRBV19 with TRBJ2-3, with 10 bases identical to TRBD2. The V gene end was trimmed by 5 bases and the J gene end by 2 bases; junction bases not matched to a gene: 16. The germline V gene encodes CDR1 LNHDA and CDR2 SQIVND (reference sequence). The CDR3 consists of 19 residues. The CDR3 spells CASSARWASGSPNTDTQYF. CDR3 bases: TGTGCCAGTAGTGCCCGATGGGCTAGCGGGAGCCCGAACACAGATACGCAGTATTTT. Supplemented by reference TRBV19 and TRBJ2-3, the full variable domain reads DGGITQSPKYLFRKEGQNVTLSCEQNLNHDAMYWYRQDPGQGLRLIYYSQIVNDFQKGDIAEGYSVSREKKESFPLTVTSAQKNPTAFYLCASSARWASGSPNTDTQYFGPGTRLTVL.

The table lists this clone with a few counts. The chain joins TRBV19 to TRBJ1-2; weak D call: TRBD1 (6 bases). Trimming pared 6 bases from V and 6 bases from J, leaving 17 bases between. The CDR3 runs to 14 residues. Germline V gene data show CDR1 as LNHDA and CDR2 as SQIVND (reference sequence). The CDR3 here is CASRPSGAGDGYTF. The CDR3 region has the DNA TGTGCCAGTAGACCCTCAGGGGCTGGGGATGGCTACACCTTC.